The next 5 T cell receptor beta chains were all read from a single sample in a study of spatial heterogeneity in lung cancer. No antigen has been assigned to these receptors. TCRdb re-analysed the 5' RACE reads in MiXCR, keeping a single row per CDR3 protein. The table lists about 1,600 distinct CDR3 sequences, around 21% of them singletons, with less than 25% in the top ten. The study, taken as a whole, reports: Tumors with more nonsynonymous mutations had more expanded intratumoral alpha and beta TCRs.

Sample time point: sample taken at primary tumor resection. The sequenced sample was lung tumor tissue, obtained at surgery. The receptors stem from a male donor with early-stage non-small cell lung cancer.

Regarding this clonotype: Little can be read into the size of this beta chain, an off-target read in a library designed for alpha chains. The chain employs TRBV28 and TRBJ2-4; 13 nucleotides match TRBD2. Trimming took 5 bases from V and 5 from J; bases not matched to a gene: 12. CDR3 length equals 18 residues. Germline values: CDR1 MDHEN, CDR2 SYDVKM. CDR3 loop: CASSPPALGLAGENIQYF. DNA for the CDR3: TGTGCCAGCAGTCCTCCTGCCCTTGGACTAGCGGGGGAAAACATTCAGTACTTC.

By proportion, this clonotype is medium-sized. This beta chain is off target for a library built for alpha chains, so its abundance means little. The chain employs TRBV19 and TRBJ1-2, with D possibly TRBD1 on 5 matching bases. Germline lookup yields CDR1 LNHDA and CDR2 SQIVND (reference sequence). This CDR3 contains 14 residues. V was cut by 5 bases and J by 0 bases, with 10 bases left in between. For the CDR3, the DNA is TGTGCCAGTAGTGTTGACAGCTCTAACTATGGCTACACCTTC. Translated: CASSVDSSNYGYTF.

With regard to this clonotype: This beta chain lies outside the target of a library built for alpha chains; its clone size means little. V usage is TRBV29-1 and J usage is TRBJ2-1, with TRBD1 matching 10 bases. V was pared by 8 bases and J by 1 base, with 8 bases of the junction left unmatched. Germline V gene data show CDR1 as SQVTM and CDR2 as ANQGSEA. This CDR3 has 15 amino acids. The CDR3 DNA reads TGCAGCACACGGACAGGGGGAAAGTCCTACAATGAGCAGTTCTTC. The encoded protein is CSTRTGGKSYNEQFF.

Relative to its sample, this clonotype is medium-sized (0.01 to 0.1%). This beta chain is an off-target read within a library intended for alpha chains, so its frequency means little. The rearrangement joins TRBV12-3 or TRBV12-4 to TRBJ1-4, with 9 bases identical to TRBD1. V lost 6 bases to trimming and J lost 8 bases; unmatched junction nucleotides: 13. The CDR3 sequence is 16 residues long. The CDR3 region has the DNA TGTGCCAGCAGACACATACCCGGGACAGGGATCGAAAAACTGTTTTTT. It yields the protein CASRHIPGTGIEKLFF.

Sample share makes this clonotype medium-sized. This beta chain slipped into a library made for alpha chains as a stray read, so its size is not meaningful. The chain links TRBV29-1 to TRBJ2-5; TRBD1 agrees at 8 bases. CDR1 is SQVTM, CDR2 ANQGSEA, per germline. The CDR3 runs to 12 residues. Losses at the gene ends were 7 bases for V and 5 bases for J; bases not matched to a gene: 6. The DNA of the CDR3 is TGCAGCGCTGGACAGGGCGGGGAGACCCAGTACTTC. As protein: CSAGQGGETQYF. The complete variable domain, with remaining parts taken from reference TRBV29-1 and TRBJ2-5, reads SAVISQKPSRDICQRGTSLTIQCQVDSQVTMMFWYRQQPGQSLTLIATANQGSEATYESGFVIDKFPISRPNLTFSTLTVSNMSPEDSSIYLCSAGQGGETQYFGPGTRLLVL.